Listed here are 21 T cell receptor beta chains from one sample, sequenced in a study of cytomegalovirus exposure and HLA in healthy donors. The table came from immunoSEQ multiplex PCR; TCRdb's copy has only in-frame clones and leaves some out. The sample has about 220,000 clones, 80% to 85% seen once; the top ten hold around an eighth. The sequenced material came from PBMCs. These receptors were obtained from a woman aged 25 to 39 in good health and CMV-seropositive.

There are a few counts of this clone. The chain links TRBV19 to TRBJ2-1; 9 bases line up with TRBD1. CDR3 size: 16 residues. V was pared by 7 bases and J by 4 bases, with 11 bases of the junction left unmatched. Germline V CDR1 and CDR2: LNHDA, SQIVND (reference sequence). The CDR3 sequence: CASTSPRQGGYNEQFF. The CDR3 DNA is TGTGCCAGTACCTCACCAAGACAGGGGGGATACAATGAGCAGTTCTTC. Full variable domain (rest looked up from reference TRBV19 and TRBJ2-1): DGGITQSPKYLFRKEGQNVTLSCEQNLNHDAMYWYRQDPGQGLRLIYYSQIVNDFQKGDIAEGYSVSREKKESFPLTVTSAQKNPTAFYLCASTSPRQGGYNEQFFGPGTRLTVL.

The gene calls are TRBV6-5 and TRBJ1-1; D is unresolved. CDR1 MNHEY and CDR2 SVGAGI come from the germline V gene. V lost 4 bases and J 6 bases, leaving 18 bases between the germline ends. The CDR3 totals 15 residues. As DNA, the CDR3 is TGTGCCAGCAGTTCCTTGGCGGGTGGTTATTCTGAAGCTTTCTTT. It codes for CASSSLAGGYSEAFF.

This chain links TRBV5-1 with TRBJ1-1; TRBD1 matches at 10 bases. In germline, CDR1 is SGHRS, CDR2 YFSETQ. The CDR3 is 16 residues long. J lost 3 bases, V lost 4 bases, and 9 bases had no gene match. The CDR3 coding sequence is TGCGCCAGCAGCCGAGAGATCGGGACAGGGGACACTGAAGCTTTCTTT. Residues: CASSREIGTGDTEAFF.

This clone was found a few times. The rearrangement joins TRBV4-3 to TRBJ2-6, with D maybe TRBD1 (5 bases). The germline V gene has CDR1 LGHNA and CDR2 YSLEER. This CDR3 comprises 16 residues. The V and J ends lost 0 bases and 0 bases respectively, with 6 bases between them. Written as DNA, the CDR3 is TGCGCCAGCAGCCAAGATGGACACTCTGGGGCCAACGTCCTGACTTTC. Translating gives CASSQDGHSGANVLTF.

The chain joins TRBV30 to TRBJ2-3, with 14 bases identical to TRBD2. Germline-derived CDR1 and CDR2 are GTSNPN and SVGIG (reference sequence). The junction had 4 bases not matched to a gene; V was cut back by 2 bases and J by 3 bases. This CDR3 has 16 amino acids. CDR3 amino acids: CAWSTGTSGSTDTQYF. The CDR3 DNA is TGTGCCTGGAGTACAGGGACTAGCGGGAGTACAGATACGCAGTATTTT.

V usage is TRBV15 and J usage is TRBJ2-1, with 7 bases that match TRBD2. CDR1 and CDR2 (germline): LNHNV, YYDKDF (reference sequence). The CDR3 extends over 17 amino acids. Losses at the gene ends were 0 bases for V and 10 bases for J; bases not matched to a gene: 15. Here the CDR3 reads CATSRDEGGLGTMEQFF. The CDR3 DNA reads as TGTGCCACCAGCAGAGATGAGGGAGGGCTAGGGACGATGGAGCAGTTCTTC.

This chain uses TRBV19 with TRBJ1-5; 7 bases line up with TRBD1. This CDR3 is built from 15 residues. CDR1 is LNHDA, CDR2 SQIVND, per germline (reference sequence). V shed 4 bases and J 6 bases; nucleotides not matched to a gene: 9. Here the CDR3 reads CASSRTGDEFQPQHF. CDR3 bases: TGTGCCAGTAGTAGAACAGGGGATGAGTTTCAGCCCCAGCATTTT.

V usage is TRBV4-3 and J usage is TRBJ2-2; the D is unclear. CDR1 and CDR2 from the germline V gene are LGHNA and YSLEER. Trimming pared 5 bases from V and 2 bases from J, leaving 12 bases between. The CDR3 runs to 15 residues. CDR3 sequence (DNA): TGCGCCAGCAGCATGGTGGAGCTTAACACCGGGGAGCTGTTTTTT. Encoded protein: CASSMVELNTGELFF.

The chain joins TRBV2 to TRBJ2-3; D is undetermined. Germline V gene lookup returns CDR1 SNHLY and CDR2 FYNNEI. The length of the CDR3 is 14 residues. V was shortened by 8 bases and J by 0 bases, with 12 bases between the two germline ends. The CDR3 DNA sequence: TGTGCCAGCTCTTGGGGAACTAGCACAGATACGCAGTATTTT. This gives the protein CASSWGTSTDTQYF.

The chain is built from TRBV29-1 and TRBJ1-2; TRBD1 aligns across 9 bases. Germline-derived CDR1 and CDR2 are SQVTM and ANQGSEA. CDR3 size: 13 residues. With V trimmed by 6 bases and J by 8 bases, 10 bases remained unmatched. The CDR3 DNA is TGCAGCGTCGAACCGGGACAGGGCGTCGGCTACACCTTC. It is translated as CSVEPGQGVGYTF.

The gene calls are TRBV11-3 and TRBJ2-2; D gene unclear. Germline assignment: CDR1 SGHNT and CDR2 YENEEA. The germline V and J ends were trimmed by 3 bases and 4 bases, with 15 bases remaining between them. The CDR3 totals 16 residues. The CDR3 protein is CASSFLMRLGTGELFF. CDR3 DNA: TGTGCCAGCAGCTTTTTAATGAGGCTCGGCACCGGGGAGCTGTTTTTT.

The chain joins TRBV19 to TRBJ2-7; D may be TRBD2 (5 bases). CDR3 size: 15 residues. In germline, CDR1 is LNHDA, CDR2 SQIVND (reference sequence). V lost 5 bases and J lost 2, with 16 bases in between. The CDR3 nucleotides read TGTGCCAGTAGTCTTGCAGAGGGAACCACCTACGAGCAGTACTTC. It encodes CASSLAEGTTYEQYF.

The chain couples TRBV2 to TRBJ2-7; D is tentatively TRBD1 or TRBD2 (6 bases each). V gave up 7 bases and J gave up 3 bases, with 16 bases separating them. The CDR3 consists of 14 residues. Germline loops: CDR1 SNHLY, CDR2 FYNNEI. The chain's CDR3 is CASIPRGGSYEQYF. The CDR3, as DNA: TGTGCCAGCATCCCCAGAGGGGGGAGCTACGAGCAGTACTTC.

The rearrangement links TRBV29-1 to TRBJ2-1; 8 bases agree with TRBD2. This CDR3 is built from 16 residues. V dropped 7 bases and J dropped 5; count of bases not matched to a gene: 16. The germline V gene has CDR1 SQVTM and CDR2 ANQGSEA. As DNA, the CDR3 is TGCAGCGCACGAACCACCGGGGGGGGCTGGAACAATGAGCAGTTCTTC. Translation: CSARTTGGGWNNEQFF.

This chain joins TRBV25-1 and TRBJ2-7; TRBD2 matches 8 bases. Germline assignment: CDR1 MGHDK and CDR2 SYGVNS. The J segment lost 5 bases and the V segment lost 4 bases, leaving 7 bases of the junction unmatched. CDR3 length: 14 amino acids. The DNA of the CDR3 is TGTGCCAGCAGTGGCCCGGGACTAGGTCACGAGCAGTACTTC. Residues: CASSGPGLGHEQYF.

The CDR3 coding sequence is TGTGCCTGGGGGGCTGGACGGGACCCATCCTTCGACGAGCAGTACTTC. Its translation: CAWGAGRDPSFDEQYF. J is TRBJ2-7 and V is TRBV30; D could derive from TRBD1 or TRBD2 (5 bases each). V was trimmed by 5 bases and J by 5 bases, leaving 25 bases between them. There are 16 residues in the CDR3. Germline V gene data show CDR1 as GTSNPN and CDR2 as SVGIG (reference sequence).

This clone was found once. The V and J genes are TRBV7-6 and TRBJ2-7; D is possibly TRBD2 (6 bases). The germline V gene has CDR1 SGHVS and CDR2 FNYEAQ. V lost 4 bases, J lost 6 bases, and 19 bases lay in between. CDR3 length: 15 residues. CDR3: CASSSQGRRGGEQYF. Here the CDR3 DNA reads TGTGCCAGCAGCTCCCAGGGCCGGAGGGGAGGCGAGCAGTACTTC.

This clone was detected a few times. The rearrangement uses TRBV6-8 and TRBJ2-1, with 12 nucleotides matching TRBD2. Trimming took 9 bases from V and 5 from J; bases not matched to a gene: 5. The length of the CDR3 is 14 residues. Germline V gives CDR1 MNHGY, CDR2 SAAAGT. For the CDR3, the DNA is TGTGCCAGAGCTCGACTAGCGGGAGACAATGAGCAGTTCTTC. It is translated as CARARLAGDNEQFF.

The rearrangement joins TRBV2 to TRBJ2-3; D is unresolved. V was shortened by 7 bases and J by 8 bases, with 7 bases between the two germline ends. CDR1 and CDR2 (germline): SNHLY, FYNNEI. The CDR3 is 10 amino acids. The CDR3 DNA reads TGTGCCAGCATGGGGATTACGCAGTATTTT. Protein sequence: CASMGITQYF.

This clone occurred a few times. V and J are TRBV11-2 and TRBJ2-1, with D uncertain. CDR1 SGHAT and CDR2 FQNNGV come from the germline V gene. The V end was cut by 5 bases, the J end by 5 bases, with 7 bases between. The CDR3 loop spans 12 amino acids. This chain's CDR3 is CASSGSHNEQFF. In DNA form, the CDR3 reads TGTGCCAGCAGCGGATCCCACAATGAGCAGTTCTTC.

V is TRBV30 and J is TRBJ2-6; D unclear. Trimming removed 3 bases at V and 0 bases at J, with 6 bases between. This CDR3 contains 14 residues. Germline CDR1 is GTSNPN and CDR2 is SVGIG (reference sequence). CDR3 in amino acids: CAWSAVSGANVLTF. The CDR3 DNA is TGTGCCTGGAGCGCTGTCTCTGGGGCCAACGTCCTGACTTTC.